This entry is about one T cell receptor (beta chain). Its antigen is unknown. With 1 base clipped from V and 2 bases from J, the junction kept 4 bases outside the gene matches. CDR1 is SEHNR and CDR2 is FQNEAQ in the germline V gene (reference sequence). The CDR3 has 16 residues. The assay was immunoSEQ multiplex PCR, and TCRdb's table has in-frame clones only and misses some. The table has under 90,000 clones, 80% to 95% seen once. This entry comes from a study of graft-versus-host responses after intestinal transplantation. Background on the study: Recipients had transplants, and these were multivisceral, liver-intestinal, or isolated intestinal. Tacrolimus and steroids were given for around three years to all recipients after anti-thymocyte globulin induction.

Study conclusions and caveats: GvH clones detected in recipient marrow included some appearing first in ileum or blood. HvG clone declines early post-transplant were associated with peak circulating GvH levels.

This chain joins TRBV7-9 and TRBJ2-3, with TRBD2 identical over 9 bases. The sample consisted of unstimulated CD4+ T cells sorted from spleen or lymph node cells, taken before transplant. The TCR sequence derives from a human donor who was the organ donor for an intestinal transplant. CDR3 sequence (DNA): TGTGCCAGCAGCTTAGGGGTAGCGGGGGTCACAGATACGCAGTATTTT. Residues: CASSLGVAGVTDTQYF. Combining the CDR3 with reference TRBV7-9 and TRBJ2-3 gives the whole variable domain DTGVSQNPRHKITKRGQNVTFRCDPISEHNRLYWYRQTLGQGPEFLTYFQNEAQLEKSRLLSDRFSAERPKGSFSTLEIQRTEQGDSAMYLCASSLGVAGVTDTQYFGPGTRLTVL.